Shown below are 31 T cell receptor beta chains from a single sample sequenced in a study of response to subunit inactivated influenza vaccine. One entry per CDR3 protein, called by TCRdb with MiXCR from the RT-PCR reads. The sample lists 800,000 to 1,000,000 distinct CDR3 sequences; about 20% were seen once. The starting material was PBMCs from blood, obtained roughly 5 days after vaccination. Source of these receptors: a man aged 50 to 59 who received an inactivated influenza vaccine.

There are many counts of this clonotype. The chain is built from TRBV29-1 and TRBJ2-1; D possibly corresponds to TRBD1 (6 bases). The CDR3 is 14 amino acids. Germline V gene data show CDR1 as SQVTM and CDR2 as ANQGSEA. The V gene lost 5 bases and the J gene lost 4 bases, with 15 bases spanning the gap. CDR3 coding DNA: TGCAGCGTTCACCGGGACACAAAGTACAATGAGCAGTTCTTC. Its protein product is CSVHRDTKYNEQFF.

The gene calls are TRBV6-2 or TRBV6-3 and TRBJ1-1; the D is unclear. Germline V gene data show CDR1 as MNHEY and CDR2 as SVGEGT. The CDR3 totals 14 residues. With 5 bases removed from V and 0 bases from J, the gap between germline ends came to 10 bases. Written as DNA, the CDR3 is TGTGCCAGCAGTCCTTATCGCCTGAACACTGAAGCTTTCTTT. Encoded protein: CASSPYRLNTEAFF.

CDR3 in amino acids: CASSQTLAEQFF. The CDR3, as DNA: TGTGCCAGCAGCCAGACCCTAGCTGAGCAGTTCTTC. The chain is built from TRBV7-9 and TRBJ2-1, with D maybe TRBD2 (5 bases). CDR3 size: 12 residues. V was cut by 5 bases and J by 9 bases, with 11 bases left in between. In germline, CDR1 is SEHNR, CDR2 FQNEAQ (reference sequence). The variable domain in full, with the rest retrieved from reference TRBV7-9 and TRBJ2-1, is DTGVSQNPRHKITKRGQNVTFRCDPISEHNRLYWYRQTLGQGPEFLTYFQNEAQLEKSRLLSDRFSAERPKGSFSTLEIQRTEQGDSAMYLCASSQTLAEQFFGPGTRLTVL.

A few counts support this clonotype. The V and J genes are TRBV4-3 and TRBJ2-1; possibly TRBD2 for D (6 bases). V dropped 1 base and J dropped 10 bases, with 17 bases sitting between them. The CDR3 length is 15 residues. CDR1 is LGHNA, CDR2 YSLEER, per germline. The CDR3 DNA reads as TGCGCCAGCAGCCAAGTTGGCGGGAAGACGGGAGAGCAGTTCTTC. Amino acid sequence: CASSQVGGKTGEQFF.

The chain is built from TRBV18 and TRBJ2-5, with unresolved D. V shed 6 bases and J shed 5 bases, with 10 bases lying between them. Germline loops: CDR1 KGHSH, CDR2 LQKENI. The CDR3 length is 12 residues. The CDR3: CASSPVSETQYF. The DNA for the CDR3 is TGTGCCAGCTCCCCCGTTAGCGAGACCCAGTACTTC.

This clonotype occurred a few times. The chain recombines TRBV28 with TRBJ1-2, with D possibly being TRBD1 (5 bases). CDR1 is MDHEN and CDR2 is SYDVKM in the germline V gene. The V and J ends lost 2 bases and 6 bases respectively, with 10 bases between them. This CDR3 contains 13 residues. The CDR3, as DNA: TGTGCCAGCAGTTTACGAGGGACCCATGGCTACACCTTC. This codes for CASSLRGTHGYTF.

The rearrangement links TRBV3-1 to TRBJ2-3; the match to TRBD1 covers 8 bases. The V segment lost 4 bases and the J segment 0 bases; nucleotides outside the gene matches: 9. This CDR3 has 17 amino acids. In germline, CDR1 is LGHDT, CDR2 YNNKEL (reference sequence). The CDR3 sequence: CASSRYSTGASTDTQYF. The CDR3 DNA follows: TGTGCCAGCAGCCGGTACTCGACAGGGGCTAGCACAGATACGCAGTATTTT.

This clonotype was seen a few times. V and J are TRBV25-1 and TRBJ2-5; possible D gene TRBD2, 7 bases. CDR3 length equals 17 residues. V lost 3 bases, J lost 5 bases, and 22 bases lay in between. Germline lookup yields CDR1 MGHDK and CDR2 SYGVNS. CDR3 bases: TGTGCCAGCAGTGAGAAAAGTAACGGGGGGCCCACGGAGACCCAGTACTTC. It codes for CASSEKSNGGPTETQYF.

This CDR3 is CSVDLGGPDTEAFF. Here the CDR3 DNA reads TGCAGCGTTGATTTGGGGGGCCCGGACACTGAAGCTTTCTTT. The J gene is TRBJ1-1, the V gene TRBV29-1, with a possible D match to TRBD1 (6 bases). Germline V gene data show CDR1 as SQVTM and CDR2 as ANQGSEA. V was clipped by 3 bases and J by 3 bases, with 14 bases between them. This CDR3 has 14 amino acids.

The table lists this clonotype with a few counts. This chain links TRBV10-3 with TRBJ1-2, with D possibly matching TRBD1 (6 bases). The CDR3 loop spans 13 amino acids. Trimming removed 1 base at V and 4 bases at J, with 7 bases between. Germline V CDR1 and CDR2: ENHRY, SYGVKD. The CDR3 reads CAISELDSYGYTF. Written as DNA, the CDR3 is TGTGCCATCAGTGAGTTGGACAGCTATGGCTACACCTTC.

DNA for the CDR3: TGTGCCAGCAGCCCCGGCCTAGCGGGTGGAAACATTCAGTACTTC. It specifies CASSPGLAGGNIQYF. V usage is TRBV7-2 and J usage is TRBJ2-4; the match to TRBD2 covers 8 bases. Germline-derived CDR1 and CDR2 are SGHTA and FQGNSA. Losses at the gene ends were 5 bases for V and 6 bases for J; bases not matched to a gene: 9. CDR3 length equals 15 residues.

This clonotype was picked up a small number of times. V and J are TRBV20-1 and TRBJ2-7; possibly TRBD1 or TRBD2 for D (6 bases each). Looked up from germline, CDR1 is DFQATT and CDR2 is SNEGSKA (reference sequence). This CDR3 has 15 residues. The ends were cut back, 1 base at V and 0 bases at J, with 13 bases in the middle. The DNA for the CDR3 is TGCAGTGCTAGAGGGAGGGGGTACGACTCCTACGAGCAGTACTTC. It specifies CSARGRGYDSYEQYF.

This clonotype has just a few counts. The V call is TRBV20-1, the J call TRBJ1-5; TRBD1 is a possible D gene (6 bases). Trimming removed 0 bases from V and 7 bases from J, with 13 bases in between. The CDR3 consists of 14 residues. Per the germline V gene, CDR1 is DFQATT and CDR2 is SNEGSKA (reference sequence). CDR3 nucleotides: TGCAGTGCTAGAGATCAAATGGGGGCCCAGCCCCAGCATTTT. Translation: CSARDQMGAQPQHF.

The chain links TRBV4-2 to TRBJ2-1, with TRBD2 as a possible D gene (6 bases). Trimming stripped 1 base from V and 7 bases from J, with 11 bases between. This CDR3 spans 14 amino acids. Germline values: CDR1 LGHNA, CDR2 YNFKEQ. This chain's CDR3 is CASSQATGVNEQFF. CDR3 DNA sequence: TGTGCCAGCAGCCAAGCGACGGGAGTAAATGAGCAGTTCTTC.

The chain has TRBV20-1 and TRBJ2-1; 13 nucleotides line up with TRBD2. CDR3 length: 20 amino acids. Germline values: CDR1 DFQATT, CDR2 SNEGSKA (reference sequence). Trimming removed 6 bases from V and 1 base from J; junction bases left unmatched: 18. CDR3 protein: CSAVSIRTSGGSGSYNEQFF. Written as DNA, the CDR3 is TGCAGTGCCGTCTCAATTCGGACTAGCGGGGGAAGTGGGTCCTACAATGAGCAGTTCTTC.

The table lists this clonotype with many counts. This chain connects TRBV5-1 to TRBJ2-1; possible D gene TRBD1, 9 bases. The CDR3 spans 19 residues. The V end was cut by 3 bases, the J end by 8 bases, with 30 bases between. Germline loops: CDR1 SGHRS, CDR2 YFSETQ. The DNA of the CDR3 is TGCGCCAGCAGCTCGTCCGGGACAGGGATTAGGACTAGCAATTATGAGCAGTTCTTC. Translated, it gives CASSSSGTGIRTSNYEQFF.

This clonotype was found many times. V gene TRBV10-3 combines with J gene TRBJ1-5; 8 bases line up with TRBD1. The CDR3 is 14 amino acids. J lost 3 bases, V lost 8 bases, and 6 bases had no gene match. Germline V gene lookup returns CDR1 ENHRY and CDR2 SYGVKD. The CDR3: CAIGGQGINQPQHF. The DNA for the CDR3 is TGTGCCATCGGCGGACAGGGAATCAATCAGCCCCAGCATTTT.

For this clonotype: A junction boundary mismatches the germline segment, possibly from a read error. The rearrangement links TRBV2 to TRBJ2-1; 13 nucleotides align to TRBD2. The CDR3 is made up of 17 amino acids. Germline-derived CDR1 and CDR2 are SNHLY and FYNNEI. CDR3 residues: CAISDPEGLAGRVEQFF. CDR3 bases: TGTGCCATCAGTGATCCCGAGGGACTAGCGGGGAGAGTTGAGCAGTTCTTC. Drawing the rest from reference TRBV2 and TRBJ2-1, the complete variable domain is EPEVTQTPSHQVTQMGQEVILRCVPISNHLYFYWYRQILGQKVEFLVSFYNNEISEKSEIFDDQFSVERPDGSNFTLKIRSTKLEDSAMYFCAISDPEGLAGRVEQFFGPGTRLTVL.

This clonotype was observed a few times. The chain links TRBV6-1 to TRBJ2-3; the match to TRBD2 covers 8 bases. This CDR3 comprises 15 residues. Germline CDR1 MNHNS, CDR2 SASEGT. Trimming cost V 6 bases and J 0 bases; bases outside gene matches: 5. The CDR3 DNA follows: TGTGCCAGCAGGCGACTAGCGTCTAGCACAGATACGCAGTATTTT. It codes for CASRRLASSTDTQYF.

The chain is built from TRBV9 and TRBJ2-7; 8 bases match TRBD2. Germline assignment: CDR1 SGDLS and CDR2 YYNGEE. The CDR3 length is 14 residues. Trimming took 0 bases from V and 5 from J; bases not matched to a gene: 4. The CDR3 bases are TGTGCCAGCAGCGTAGCGGGTAGCGGGAACGAGCAGTACTTC. Its protein is CASSVAGSGNEQYF.

This clonotype was found many times. The CDR3 protein is CASSPGTIATGELFF. CDR3 DNA sequence: TGTGCCAGCTCACCAGGGACGATCGCCACCGGGGAGCTGTTTTTT. The chain has TRBV18 and TRBJ2-2, with D perhaps assigned TRBD1 or TRBD2 (5 bases each). CDR3 length: 15 residues. V was trimmed by 2 bases and J by 4 bases, leaving 11 bases between them. Looked up from germline, CDR1 is KGHSH and CDR2 is LQKENI.

In its sample, this clonotype was seen a few times. J is TRBJ2-6 and V is TRBV2; the D gene is possibly TRBD1 (6 bases). Trimming removed 8 bases at V and 0 bases at J, with 17 bases between. Germline CDR1 and CDR2: SNHLY and FYNNEI. The length of the CDR3 is 17 residues. The CDR3 here is CASALDRLSSGANVLTF. CDR3 coding DNA: TGTGCCAGCGCCTTAGACAGGCTTTCCTCTGGGGCCAACGTCCTGACTTTC.

A few counts support this clonotype. The chain carries TRBV12-3 or TRBV12-4 and TRBJ1-6, with D possibly TRBD1 on 6 matching bases. Trimming removed 2 bases at V and 6 bases at J, with 11 bases between. The CDR3 contains 15 residues. DNA for the CDR3: TGTGCCAGCAGTTTATCCCGAGGGGGTAATTCACCCCTCCACTTT. As protein: CASSLSRGGNSPLHF.

Many counts were recorded for this clonotype. The rearrangement uses TRBV7-2 and TRBJ2-2; D is ambiguous. Germline assignment: CDR1 SGHTA and CDR2 FQGNSA. V was clipped by 1 base and J by 5 bases, with 2 bases between them. The CDR3 loop spans 12 amino acids. CDR3 in DNA: TGTGCCAGCAGCTTAGAGACCGGGGAGCTGTTTTTT. Translating it yields CASSLETGELFF.

The V call is TRBV30, the J call TRBJ2-7; 10 bases are shared with TRBD2. The CDR3 has 15 amino acids. The J segment lost 5 bases and the V segment lost 8 bases, leaving 15 bases of the junction unmatched. Germline V gene data show CDR1 as GTSNPN and CDR2 as SVGIG (reference sequence). The CDR3 DNA reads as TGTGCCGGAAAAGGGACTAGCGAGAGGGTCCACGAGCAGTACTTC. This encodes CAGKGTSERVHEQYF.

This clonotype turned up a few times. The genes are TRBV11-2 and TRBJ2-2; TRBD1 is a possible D gene (6 bases). V lost 1 base and J lost 5, with 11 bases in between. There are 15 residues in the CDR3. Germline CDR1 and CDR2: SGHAT and FQNNGV. The CDR3 nucleotides are TGTGCCAGCAGCTTAGCAGGGGAATCGACCGGGGAGCTGTTTTTT. Translated: CASSLAGESTGELFF.

This clonotype has ten or more counts. This chain links TRBV4-2 with TRBJ2-7; a weak D match, TRBD2 (6 bases). Germline lookup yields CDR1 LGHNA and CDR2 YNFKEQ. The CDR3 runs 14 residues. Trimming took 1 base from V and 1 from J, leaving 8 bases between them. Here the CDR3 DNA reads TGTGCCAGCAGCCAAGTCGGGGGATCCTACGAGCAGTACTTC. Its translation is CASSQVGGSYEQYF.

Only a few counts were recorded for this clonotype. V usage is TRBV5-1 and J usage is TRBJ2-1; D is uncertain. Germline V gene data show CDR1 as SGHRS and CDR2 as YFSETQ. The V and J ends lost 0 bases and 4 bases respectively, with 11 bases between them. This CDR3 contains 15 residues. The CDR3 loop is CASSLGIQVYNEQFF. In DNA form, the CDR3 reads TGCGCCAGCAGCTTGGGGATACAAGTTTACAATGAGCAGTTCTTC.

A few counts support this clonotype. This chain links TRBV4-1 with TRBJ2-5; D gene unclear. The CDR3 runs 15 residues. The V gene lost 1 base and the J gene lost 3 bases, with 12 bases spanning the gap. Germline values: CDR1 MGHRA, CDR2 YSYEKL. CDR3 sequence: CASSQVAARKETQYF. CDR3 nucleotides: TGCGCCAGCAGCCAAGTAGCCGCCAGAAAAGAGACCCAGTACTTC.

This clonotype was seen many times. The chain has TRBV7-6 and TRBJ2-4; 14 bases match TRBD2. The CDR3 runs to 18 residues. V lost 5 bases to trimming and J lost 5 bases; unmatched junction nucleotides: 11. The germline V gene encodes CDR1 SGHVS and CDR2 FNYEAQ. This CDR3 is CASSRLAGGGGTENIQYF. CDR3 nucleotides: TGTGCCAGCAGCCGACTAGCGGGAGGGGGGGGTACGGAAAACATTCAGTACTTC.

Ten or more counts support this clonotype. The CDR3 DNA is TGCAGCGTTCTCAGGGGGGCCGTCGATGAGCAGTTCTTC. It encodes CSVLRGAVDEQFF. The rearrangement joins TRBV29-1 to TRBJ2-1; perhaps TRBD1 as D (7 bases). Trimming left V 5 bases short and J 8 bases short, with 16 bases between. This CDR3 region has 13 residues. Germline CDR1 SQVTM, CDR2 ANQGSEA.